This T cell receptor (beta chain) is drawn from a study of beta chain features in type 1 diabetes. Study-wide context: There were approximately 110,000,000 sorted cells examined across all samples.

The CDR3 covers 14 residues. The ends lost 4 bases at V and 3 bases at J; junction bases unmatched: 6. CDR1 and CDR2 from the germline V gene are LGHNA and YNFKEQ. Purity exceeding 95% was reached by all sorted populations. This clone showed up just a few times. Every isolated RNA sample was fully reverse transcribed, so sequencing captured expressed TCRB transcripts. Assay used: immunoSEQ multiplex PCR; TCRdb lists only in-frame clones, some missing. The table includes about 110,000 clones, 40% detected once. Sequencing was performed on stem cell memory CD4+ T cells from blood. The chain uses TRBV4-2 and TRBJ2-7, with 7 bases identical to TRBD2. The TCR originated in a woman under 30 in good health. The CDR3 nucleotides read TGTGCCAGCAGCCCCGCCAGCGGGATCTACGAGCAGTACTTC. It encodes CASSPASGIYEQYF.